The 21 T cell receptor beta chains given below trace back to one sample, sequenced in a study of identifying expanded T cells in peripheral blood. The method was immunoSEQ multiplex PCR; TCRdb's version includes in-frame clones alone and lacks a portion of them. Seen here are tens of thousands of clones, around 86% observed once, and the top ten hold about 19%. Sequences were obtained from blood. The source of these receptors is a person aged 18 to 70 in good health.

The V gene is TRBV5-1, the J gene TRBJ2-3, with a weak D call TRBD1 (5 bases). Germline V gene sequence: CDR1 SGHRS, CDR2 YFSETQ. CDR3 length: 15 amino acids. V shed 0 bases and J shed 2 bases, with 10 bases lying between them. In DNA form, the CDR3 reads TGCGCCAGCAGCTTGGGTGGGGCATACACAGATACGCAGTATTTT. Translated, it gives CASSLGGAYTDTQYF.

The chain is built from TRBV21-1 and TRBJ1-2. TRBV21-1 is a pseudogene segment. This CDR3 has 14 amino acids. CDR3 loop: CASSTAGRQEGYTF. The CDR3, as DNA: TGTGCCAGCAGCACCGCTGGACGCCAGGAGGGCTACACCTTC.

This clone ranks as medium-sized (0.01 to 0.1%). The chain carries TRBV11-3 and TRBJ2-1, with D hard to call. Germline-derived CDR1 and CDR2 are SGHNT and YENEEA. Trimming took 3 bases from V and 1 from J, leaving 13 bases between them. The CDR3 runs to 16 residues. CDR3 amino acids: CASSFPPLGSYNEQFF. CDR3 DNA: TGTGCCAGCAGCTTTCCTCCCCTGGGGTCCTACAATGAGCAGTTCTTC.

The V gene is TRBV19, the J gene TRBJ2-3; D is perhaps TRBD2 (6 bases). There are 15 residues in the CDR3. Looked up from germline, CDR1 is LNHDA and CDR2 is SQIVND (reference sequence). Trimming stripped 3 bases from V and 6 bases from J, with 16 bases between. The CDR3 DNA sequence: TGTGCCAGTAGTATCGCGGGGAGAGCACAGGATACGCAGTATTTT. Protein product: CASSIAGRAQDTQYF.

The chain combines TRBV18 with TRBJ1-4; no clear D. Germline V CDR1 and CDR2: KGHSH, LQKENI. The V and J ends lost 6 bases and 2 bases respectively, with 10 bases between them. This CDR3 spans 14 amino acids. The CDR3 spells CASSPTSTNEKLFF. CDR3 nucleotide sequence: TGTGCCAGCTCGCCGACATCCACTAATGAAAAACTGTTTTTT.

Only a few counts were recorded for this clone. V gene TRBV28 combines with J gene TRBJ2-1; D might be TRBD1 (5 bases). The V and J ends lost 6 bases and 0 bases respectively, with 12 bases between them. In germline, CDR1 is MDHEN, CDR2 SYDVKM. The CDR3 is 15 residues long. The CDR3 spells CASSLDSASYNEQFF. The CDR3 coding sequence is TGTGCCAGCAGCCTCGACAGCGCCTCCTACAATGAGCAGTTCTTC.

To note about this clone: At one end, the junction sequence differs from germline, possibly due to a read error. This chain uses TRBV30 with TRBJ1-3; D is undetermined. Germline V lookup: CDR1 GTSNPN, CDR2 SVGIG (reference sequence). The CDR3 covers 15 residues. CDR3 bases: TGTGCCTGGAGTGTACGACGGACCTCTGGAAGCACCATATATTTT. Translating it yields CAWSVRRTSGSTIYF. The whole variable domain, filled in from reference TRBV30 and TRBJ1-3, reads SQTIHQWPATLVQPVGSPLSLECTVEGTSNPNLYWYRQAAGRGLQLLFYSVGIGQISSEVPQNLSASRPQDRQFILSSKKLLLSDSGFYLCAWSVRRTSGSTIYFGEGSWLTVV.

The J gene is TRBJ1-4, the V gene TRBV9, with TRBD1 matching 7 bases. Germline CDR1 is SGDLS and CDR2 is YYNGEE. This CDR3 has 13 amino acids. With 7 bases clipped from V and 4 bases from J, the junction kept 4 bases outside the gene matches. The CDR3 region has the DNA TGTGCCAGCTCTCAGGGGGGTAATGAAAAACTGTTTTTT. Its protein product is CASSQGGNEKLFF.

V usage is TRBV29-1 and J usage is TRBJ2-1, with 7 bases that match TRBD1. Unmatched junction bases numbered 6, after V lost 6 bases and J lost 4 bases. The CDR3 loop spans 13 amino acids. Germline assignment: CDR1 SQVTM and CDR2 ANQGSEA. The CDR3 here is CSVTRQGYNEQFF. The CDR3 coding sequence is TGCAGCGTCACCCGACAGGGTTACAATGAGCAGTTCTTC.

The CDR3 DNA reads as TGTGCCATCAGTGAAATAGGGGGGGCCCACACTGAAGCTTTCTTT. It translates to CAISEIGGAHTEAFF. V is TRBV10-3 and J is TRBJ1-1, with D possibly being TRBD1 (6 bases). CDR1 and CDR2 (germline): ENHRY, SYGVKD. The CDR3 runs 15 residues. Between the trimmed V and J ends, which lost 3 bases and 3 bases, there was a span of 14 bases.

CDR3 amino acids: CASSSTGSTNEKLFF. DNA of the CDR3: TGTGCCAGCAGTTCGACAGGAAGCACTAATGAAAAACTGTTTTTT. The V call is TRBV28, the J call TRBJ1-4, with D possibly TRBD1 on 6 matching bases. Trimming shortened V by 4 bases and J by 2 bases, and 11 bases separated the two germline ends. The CDR3 has 15 residues. The germline V gene has CDR1 MDHEN and CDR2 SYDVKM.

The chain has TRBV6-1 and TRBJ1-3; TRBD1 matches at 7 bases. The J segment lost 1 base and the V segment lost 1 base, leaving 7 bases of the junction unmatched. The CDR3 loop spans 17 amino acids. Looked up from germline, CDR1 is MNHNS and CDR2 is SASEGT. CDR3 in DNA: TGTGCCAGCAGTGAAGTTGGCAGGGGGACTTCTGGAAACACCATATATTTT. Its translation: CASSEVGRGTSGNTIYF.

The CDR3 sequence: CASSLGAGRTDTQYF. The DNA of the CDR3 is TGTGCCAGCAGCTTAGGGGCGGGTCGCACAGATACGCAGTATTTT. The chain carries TRBV5-6 and TRBJ2-3, with D perhaps matching TRBD1 or TRBD2 (5 bases each). Germline CDR1 SGHDT, CDR2 YYEEEE. The CDR3 length is 15 residues. V was clipped by 2 bases and J by 1 base, with 11 bases between them.

This clone was detected only once. The chain has TRBV7-2 and TRBJ2-1; D uncertain. The germline gives CDR1 SGHTA, CDR2 FQGNSA. V was shortened by 5 bases and J by 0 bases, with 14 bases between the two germline ends. The CDR3 consists of 16 residues. The CDR3 here is CASSPDLWSSYNEQFF. Written as DNA, the CDR3 is TGTGCCAGCAGCCCAGATCTCTGGAGCTCCTACAATGAGCAGTTCTTC.

The V call is TRBV19, the J call TRBJ2-1, with 13 bases that match TRBD2. The V and J ends lost 5 bases and 9 bases, in that order; junction bases with no gene match: 10. The CDR3 covers 16 residues. The germline gives CDR1 LNHDA, CDR2 SQIVND (reference sequence). In nucleotides, the CDR3 is TGTGCCAGTAGTCCAATACTAGCGGGAGGGCCGGGTGAGCAGTTCTTC. Its translation is CASSPILAGGPGEQFF.

The chain recombines TRBV6-1 with TRBJ1-2; TRBD1 aligns across 11 bases. This CDR3 has 14 amino acids. V lost 5 bases, J lost 8 bases, and 7 bases stayed unmatched. Germline V gene sequence: CDR1 MNHNS, CDR2 SASEGT. The CDR3 reads CASSSRTGGGGYTF. In nucleotides, the CDR3 is TGTGCCAGCAGTTCCCGGACAGGGGGCGGAGGCTACACCTTC.

This chain uses TRBV5-1 with TRBJ2-5, with D tentatively TRBD2 (5 bases). This CDR3 is built from 12 residues. Germline V gene lookup returns CDR1 SGHRS and CDR2 YFSETQ. Trimming cost V 5 bases and J 3 bases, with 8 bases left between them. The chain's CDR3 is CASSVGEETQYF. CDR3 DNA: TGCGCCAGCAGTGTGGGAGAAGAGACCCAGTACTTC. The full variable domain, rest sourced from reference TRBV5-1 and TRBJ2-5, is KAGVTQTPRYLIKTRGQQVTLSCSPISGHRSVSWYQQTPGQGLQFLFEYFSETQRNKGNFPGRFSGRQFSNSRSEMNVSTLELGDSALYLCASSVGEETQYFGPGTRLLVL.

The CDR3 bases are TGTGCCAGCAGCTTGCGAGACAGGGACTACGAGCAGTACTTC. Its protein is CASSLRDRDYEQYF. This rearrangement joins TRBV7-2 to TRBJ2-7; 7 nucleotides agree with TRBD1. Germline V gene sequence: CDR1 SGHTA, CDR2 FQGNSA. The trim removed 3 bases at V and 3 bases at J, leaving 5 bases unmatched. The CDR3 is made up of 14 amino acids.

The rearrangement links TRBV27 to TRBJ2-3; D unresolved. CDR3 length: 11 residues. Germline V gene sequence: CDR1 MNHEY, CDR2 SMNVEV (reference sequence). V lost 7 bases to trimming and J lost 4 bases, with 6 bases between them. The CDR3 nucleotides are TGTGCCAGCACGTCCGCAGATACGCAGTATTTT. It translates to CASTSADTQYF.

The rearrangement joins TRBV6-7 to TRBJ2-1; D perhaps matches TRBD2 (5 bases). TRBV6-7 is known as an ORF, though its function is uncertain. This CDR3 has 12 residues. V lost 0 bases and J lost 15, with 12 bases in between. DNA for the CDR3: TGTGCCAGCAGTTACTCGACCGGGGAAGGGTTCTTC. It encodes CASSYSTGEGFF.

In its sample, this clone was seen a few times. The chain joins TRBV27 to TRBJ2-3, with 7 bases that match TRBD1. The CDR3 runs 14 residues. V lost 6 bases to trimming and J lost 3 bases; unmatched junction nucleotides: 6. Germline-derived CDR1 and CDR2 are MNHEY and SMNVEV (reference sequence). CDR3 bases: TGTGCCAGCAGAAAACAGGGGACGACAGATACGCAGTATTTT. Translated: CASRKQGTTDTQYF.